Each of the 5 T cell receptor beta chains below was sequenced from the same sample in a study of T cell responses to AZD1222 COVID-19 vaccine. Assay used: immunoSEQ multiplex PCR; TCRdb lists only in-frame clones, some missing. The table includes some 120,000 clones, over 75% detected once. The sequencing here drew on peripheral blood, taken on day 0 of AZD1222 vaccination. Source of these receptors: an adult in good health.

The chain carries TRBV5-8 and TRBJ2-6; 7 bases align to TRBD1. The CDR3 length is 19 residues. The ends lost 4 bases at V and 1 base at J; junction bases unmatched: 14. Germline-derived CDR1 and CDR2 are SGHTS and YDEGEE. Here the CDR3 DNA reads TGTGCCAGCAGCGACCCGGGACAGAGGTCCCATTCTGGGGCCAACGTCCTGACTTTC. Protein product: CASSDPGQRSHSGANVLTF.

This sequence joins TRBV28 and TRBJ2-7; perhaps TRBD1 as D (6 bases). This CDR3 is built from 14 residues. Germline-derived CDR1 and CDR2 are MDHEN and SYDVKM. Trimming removed 6 bases from V and 7 bases from J, with 19 bases in between. CDR3 sequence (DNA): TGTGCCAGCAGATTCGGACAGACTTCGGGAGAGCAGTACTTC. This gives the protein CASRFGQTSGEQYF.

V gene TRBV5-8 combines with J gene TRBJ1-4, with D unclear. Between the trimmed V and J ends, which lost 0 bases and 0 bases, there was a span of 6 bases. The CDR3 contains 15 residues. Germline-derived CDR1 and CDR2 are SGHTS and YDEGEE. The CDR3 spells CASSLVQATNEKLFF. The CDR3 DNA reads TGTGCCAGCAGCTTGGTGCAGGCAACTAATGAAAAACTGTTTTTT.

J is TRBJ1-2 and V is TRBV5-1; weak D call: TRBD1 (6 bases). The CDR3 has 14 residues. From germline, CDR1 is SGHRS and CDR2 YFSETQ. V lost 3 bases, J lost 8 bases, and 17 bases lay in between. The CDR3, as DNA: TGCGCCAGCAGCTACGCGGGGGCTACTTTCGGCTACACCTTC. It codes for CASSYAGATFGYTF.

The chain uses TRBV2 and TRBJ2-1; D remains unclear. The CDR3 contains 14 residues. Germline CDR1 and CDR2: SNHLY and FYNNEI. The ends were cut back, 3 bases at V and 0 bases at J, with 6 bases in the middle. This CDR3 is CASSDQNSYNEQFF. The CDR3 DNA is TGTGCCAGCAGTGACCAAAACTCCTACAATGAGCAGTTCTTC.